This is a list of T cell receptor beta chains from one sample in a study of prognosis after radiotherapy for stage I lung cancer. TCRdb re-derived calls from the multiplex PCR reads in MiXCR, one entry per CDR3 protein. Here the sample spans 25,000 to 35,000 distinct CDR3 sequences, roughly 52% being singletons. Source: PBMCs, taken before or after stereotactic body radiation therapy (not recorded which). Receptors were obtained from a donor of 50 years or more with non-small cell lung cancer. Both conserved end residues are part of each CDR3. A D gene is named only where the DNA matches it firmly. Clone size is not always given. Where it is, it says once, few, many or a class for expanded clones.

abundance	v_gene	j_gene	len	d_gene	CDR3aa	CDR3nt
NA	TRBV7-2	TRBJ2-1	15	TRBD2	CASRPTSGLSYEQLF	TGTGCCAGCAGACCCACTAGCGGGCTTTCTTATGAGCAGTTATTC
once	TRBV10-2	TRBJ2-1	15	NA	CASSPTIARLNEQFF	TGCGCCAGCAGCCCAACTATCGCGAGGCTTAATGAGCAGTTCTTC
many	TRBV20-1	TRBJ2-3	15	TRBD2	CSARSFQRDTDTQYF	TGCAGTGCTAGGTCCTTCCAGCGGGATACAGATACACAGTATTTT
NA	TRBV28	TRBJ1-1	14	NA	CVSSRRGMNTEAFF	TGTGTCAGCAGTCGAAGGGGGATGAACACTGAAGCTTTCTTT
many	TRBV4-1	TRBJ2-7	16	NA	CASSQDGGRSYYEQYF	TGCGCCAGCAGCCAAGATGGGGGGAGGTCATACTACGAGCAGTACTTC
many	TRBV9	TRBJ1-3	16	NA	CASSVGIPLSGNTIYF	TGTGCCAGCAGCGTAGGGATTCCACTCTCTGGAAACACCATATATTTT
once	TRBV12-3/TRBV12-4	TRBJ2-6	18	NA	CASSLSGRALSWANVLTF	TGTGCCAGCAGTTTATCGGGCAGGGCCCTCTCTTGGGCCAACGTCCTGACCTTC
NA	TRBV12-3/TRBV12-4	TRBJ1-6	14	NA	CASSAVSYNSPLHF	TGTGCCAGCAGTGCTGTCTCCTATAATTCACCCCTCCACTTT
NA	TRBV20-1	TRBJ2-1	13	TRBD1	CSAVSTGHDEQFF	TGCAGTGCTGTTTCGACAGGGCACGACGAGCAGTTCTTC
medium-sized	TRBV11-2	TRBJ2-2	15	NA	CASSLTTGNTGELFF	TGTGCCAGCAGCTTAACAACAGGGAACACCGGGGAGCTGTTTTTT
NA	TRBV3-1	TRBJ2-2	16	TRBD2	CASSQDGAGGSGELFF	TGTGCCAGCAGCCAAGATGGAGCGGGAGGGTCCGGGGAGCTGTTTTTT
NA	TRBV7-2	TRBJ2-1	16	NA	CANSPPRSMKGNEQFF	TGTGCCAACAGCCCGCCCCGGTCAATGAAGGGGAATGAGCAGTTCTTC
many	TRBV5-8	TRBJ2-2	16	NA	CASSLGQGGNTGELFF	TGTGCCAGCAGCTTGGGACAGGGAGGAAACACCGGGGAGCTGTTTTTT
many	TRBV24-1	TRBJ2-3	16	TRBD1	CATSDLGQGVSDTQYF	TGTGCCACCAGTGATTTAGGACAGGGGGTCTCAGATACGCAGTATTTT
many	TRBV5-4	TRBJ2-5	12	NA	CASSYDQTVQYF	TGTGCCAGCAGCTATGACCAGACAGTACAGTACTTC
NA	TRBV3-1	TRBJ2-3	13	TRBD2	CASSSSGADTQYF	TGTGCCAGCAGCTCTAGCGGGGCAGATACGCAGTATTTT
NA	TRBV10-3	TRBJ2-3	17	NA	CAISDPRGGRGTDTQYF	TGTGCCATCAGTGACCCAAGGGGTGGCAGGGGCACAGATACGCAGTATTTT
NA	TRBV6-1	TRBJ2-5	13	NA	CASSPPGIGTQYF	TGTGCCAGCAGTCCCCCCGGCATCGGGACCCAGTACTTC
NA	TRBV7-3	TRBJ2-2	14	NA	CASSAGAATGELFF	TGTGCCAGCAGCGCCGGGGCAGCCACCGGGGAGCTGTTTTTT
many	TRBV5-1	TRBJ1-1	12	TRBD1	CASSLEGQWPFF	TGCGCCAGCAGCTTGGAGGGACAGTGGCCTTTCTTT
NA	TRBV20-1	TRBJ2-5	18	TRBD2	CSARGPGLAGEVQETQYF	TGCAGTGCTAGAGGACCGGGACTAGCGGGGGAGGTTCAAGAGACCCAGTACTTC
many	TRBV7-7	TRBJ2-2	13	NA	CASSLGRTGELFF	TGTGCTAGCAGCTTAGGCCGCACCGGGGAGCTGTTTTTT
NA	TRBV18	TRBJ1-1	13	NA	CASSRNVDTEASF	TGTGCCAGCTCACGAAACGTGGACACTGAAGCTTCCTTT
once	TRBV6-5	TRBJ1-2	17	TRBD1	CASSLDAKGARNYGYTF	TGTGCCAGCAGTTTAGACGCAAAGGGGGCGCGTAACTATGGATACACCTTC
medium-sized	TRBV7-2	TRBJ1-2	13	TRBD1	CASRKTGVDGYTF	TGTGCCAGCAGGAAGACAGGGGTCGACGGCTACACCTTC
many	TRBV28	TRBJ2-3	12	NA	CASSSIVDTQYF	TGTGCCAGCAGTTCGATCGTGGATACGCAGTATTTT
NA	TRBV4-3	TRBJ2-6	15	NA	CASIPRRAGANVLTF	TGCGCCAGCATCCCAAGAAGAGCCGGGGCCAACGTCCTGACTTTC
NA	TRBV30	TRBJ2-1	13	TRBD1	CAFRQGPHNEQFF	TGTGCCTTCAGACAGGGGCCCCACAATGAGCAGTTCTTC
NA	TRBV28	TRBJ1-1	12	TRBD1	CASRQGDTESFF	TGTGCCAGTCGACAGGGTGACACTGAATCTTTCTTT
many	TRBV7-3	TRBJ2-3	14	NA	CASSQQGMRDTQYF	TGTGCCAGCAGCCAACAGGGTATGAGAGATACGCAGTATTTT
many	TRBV28	TRBJ1-5	13	NA	CASSTTGNQPQHF	TGTGCCAGCAGTACGACGGGGAATCAGCCCCAGCATTTT
NA	TRBV7-9	TRBJ2-1	17	TRBD2	CASSLEVLAGGLAEQFF	TGTGCCAGCAGCTTAGAAGTACTAGCGGGAGGGCTCGCTGAGCAGTTCTTC
many	TRBV19	TRBJ1-3	16	TRBD1	CASSIDRDSSGNTIYF	TGTGCCAGTAGTATAGATCGGGACAGTTCTGGAAACACCATATATTTT
many	TRBV9	TRBJ1-4	17	TRBD1	CASSAIAGGGGNEKLFF	TGTGCCAGCAGCGCGATAGCAGGGGGCGGCGGGAATGAAAAACTGTTTTTT
medium-sized	TRBV12-3/TRBV12-4	TRBJ1-6	11	TRBD1	CASSRRDRIHF	TGTGCCAGCAGTCGACGGGACAGGATCCACTTT
NA	TRBV5-1	TRBJ2-7	14	NA	CASSLGAVYYEQYF	TGCGCCAGCAGCTTGGGAGCAGTCTACTACGAGCAGTACTTC
NA	TRBV6-2/TRBV6-3	TRBJ2-1	13	NA	CASSSGTYNEQFF	TGTGCCAGCAGCTCCGGGACGTACAATGAGCAGTTCTTC
medium-sized	TRBV11-1	TRBJ2-7	15	TRBD2	CASSLSSGRAYEQYF	TGTGCCAGCAGCCTTAGTAGCGGGAGGGCCTACGAGCAGTACTTC
NA	TRBV5-1	TRBJ1-2	14	TRBD1	CASSLETGGTGYTF	TGCGCCAGCAGCTTGGAGACAGGGGGAACGGGCTACACCTTC
once	TRBV20-1	TRBJ1-2	14	NA	CSARDFVVAFGYTF	TGCAGTGCTAGAGATTTCGTGGTCGCCTTTGGCTACACCTTC
many	TRBV6-1	TRBJ1-5	14	NA	CASSLHESNQPQHF	TGTGCCAGCAGTCTCCACGAGAGCAATCAGCCCCAGCATTTT
many	TRBV10-3	TRBJ2-2	20	TRBD1	CAIRYGQGARGGVGRGELFF	TGTGCCATCAGGTATGGACAGGGGGCTCGCGGCGGGGTGGGTAGGGGGGAGCTGTTTTTT
medium-sized	TRBV11-3	TRBJ2-3	13	NA	CASSPTMKDTQYF	TGTGCCAGCAGCCCCACCATGAAAGATACGCAGTATTTT
many	TRBV7-2	TRBJ2-5	15	NA	CASSLPSIRQETQYF	TGTGCCAGCAGCTTACCCAGCATCAGGCAAGAGACCCAGTACTTC
NA	TRBV2	TRBJ1-1	18	NA	CASSEGAVGTSMNTEAFF	TGTGCCAGCAGTGAAGGCGCCGTTGGGACAAGCATGAACACTGAAGCTTTCTTT
many	TRBV19	TRBJ2-5	15	NA	CASTRGGDPQETQYF	TGTGCCAGTACCCGAGGCGGGGACCCTCAAGAGACCCAGTACTTC
medium-sized	TRBV6-1	TRBJ1-3	16	TRBD1	CASSSVSQGSGNTIYF	TGTGCCAGCAGCTCGGTTTCACAGGGGAGCGGAAACACCATATATTTT
NA	TRBV30	TRBJ2-7	15	TRBD1	CAWRYPGQCLNGQYF	TGTGCCTGGAGATACCCGGGACAGTGCCTCAACGGGCAGTACTTC